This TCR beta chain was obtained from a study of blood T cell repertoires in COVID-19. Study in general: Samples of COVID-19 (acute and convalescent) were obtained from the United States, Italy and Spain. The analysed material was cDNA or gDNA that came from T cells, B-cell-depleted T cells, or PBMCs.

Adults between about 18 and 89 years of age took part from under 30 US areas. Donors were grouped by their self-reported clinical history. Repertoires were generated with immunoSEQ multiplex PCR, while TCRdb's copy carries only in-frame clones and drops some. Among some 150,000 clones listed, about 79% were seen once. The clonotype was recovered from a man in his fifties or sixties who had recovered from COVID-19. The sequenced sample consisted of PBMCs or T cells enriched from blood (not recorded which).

CDR3 nucleotide sequence: TGTGCCAGCTCACCCGGACAGGGGGCGGGCAGCAATCAGCCCCAGCATTTT. Its translation is CASSPGQGAGSNQPQHF. The chain employs TRBV18 and TRBJ1-5, with TRBD1 matching over 11 bases. Germline assignment: CDR1 KGHSH and CDR2 LQKENI. The V segment lost 3 bases and the J segment 1 base; nucleotides outside the gene matches: 5. This CDR3 spans 17 amino acids.